What follows are 14 T cell receptor beta chains derived from one specimen sequenced in a study of CD8+CD57+ T cells in acquired aplastic anemia. Sequencing was done on patients that had shown CD8+CD57+ cell expansion by flow cytometry. TCR beta VDJ and CDR3 profiling used genomic DNA as template. TCRdb called the reads again in MiXCR, with one record for every CDR3 protein. The table shows about 270,000 distinct CDR3 sequences, with 82% occurring only once. Sequencing used sorted CD4+, CD8+, or CD8+CD57+ T cells (not recorded which) from PBMCs. The receptors derive from a human donor with aplastic anemia.

This clonotype was seen a single time. The V call is TRBV7-6, the J call TRBJ2-5; no reliable D call. V lost 2 bases, J lost 7 bases, and 11 bases lay in between. Germline lookup yields CDR1 SGHVS and CDR2 FNYEAQ. The CDR3 covers 13 residues. Written as DNA, the CDR3 is TGTGCCAGCAGCTTACTGTACCAGGCGACCCAGTACTTC. It codes for CASSLLYQATQYF.

This sequence joins TRBV20-1 and TRBJ2-2; D possibly corresponds to TRBD2 (6 bases). The CDR3 has 13 amino acids. V was cut by 3 bases and J by 11 bases, with 16 bases left in between. Germline CDR1 and CDR2: DFQATT and SNEGSKA (reference sequence). The CDR3 sequence is CSARSREQFELFF. The CDR3 nucleotides read TGCAGTGCTAGGTCCCGGGAGCAGTTTGAGCTGTTTTTT.

There are a few counts of this clonotype. The chain employs TRBV10-3 and TRBJ1-1, with 10 positions matching TRBD1. Trimming cost V 4 bases and J 0 bases; bases outside gene matches: 8. This CDR3 has 17 amino acids. Germline V lookup: CDR1 ENHRY, CDR2 SYGVKD. CDR3 amino acids: CAISAVTGGQLNTEAFF. The CDR3 DNA follows: TGTGCCATCAGTGCAGTGACAGGGGGCCAGCTGAACACTGAAGCTTTCTTT.

The V gene is TRBV19, the J gene TRBJ2-1, with 7 bases identical to TRBD2. The CDR3 length is 16 residues. The germline V gene has CDR1 LNHDA and CDR2 SQIVND (reference sequence). Trimming at V came to 9 bases and at J to 12 bases, leaving 23 bases not matched to a gene. In DNA, the CDR3 is TGTGCCAGCAGCTTAACGACGCGGGGGTACTACGATGGGCAGTTCTTC. Amino acid sequence: CASSLTTRGYYDGQFF.

The rearrangement links TRBV7-9 to TRBJ2-3, with 8 bases aligning to TRBD1. Germline CDR1 and CDR2: SEHNR and FQNEAQ (reference sequence). The junction had 7 bases not matched to a gene; V was cut back by 5 bases and J by 0 bases. CDR3 length: 16 amino acids. This CDR3 is CASSHGQGESTDTQYF. CDR3 sequence (DNA): TGTGCCAGCAGCCACGGACAGGGAGAAAGCACAGATACGCAGTATTTT.

Note on this clonotype: A junction end diverges from the germline sequence, so it may reflect a read error. The CDR3: CATSEASNNETQHF. CDR3 bases: TGTGCCACCAGCGAAGCGTCAAACAATGAGACCCAGCATTTC. The J gene is TRBJ2-5, the V gene TRBV2; D remains unclear. CDR1 is SNHLY, CDR2 FYNNEI, per germline. This CDR3 contains 14 residues. The full variable domain, in which reference TRBV2 and TRBJ2-5 provide the parts outside the CDR3, is EPEVTQTPSHQVTQMGQEVILRCVPISNHLYFYWYRQILGQKVEFLVSFYNNEISEKSEIFDDQFSVERPDGSNFTLKIRSTKLEDSAMYFCATSEASNNETQHFGPGTRLLVL.

Only one count was recorded for this clonotype. The CDR3 nucleotides read TGTGCCAGCAGCTTTGAAAGAAGGGGGGGGGGCGAGGAGTTTTTT. Protein sequence: CASSFERRGGGEEFF. The chain uses TRBV7-9 and TRBJ2-2; a possible D gene is TRBD2 (7 bases). Germline-derived CDR1 and CDR2 are SEHNR and FQNEAQ (reference sequence). This CDR3 contains 15 residues. With 3 bases removed from V and 16 bases from J, the gap between germline ends came to 24 bases.

The chain is built from TRBV7-2 and TRBJ2-1; 7 bases are shared with TRBD1. CDR1 and CDR2 (germline): SGHTA, FQGNSA. After removal of 5 bases from V and 13 bases from J, the junction contained 20 bases not matched to a gene. This CDR3 has 16 residues. CDR3 sequence: CASSPEGGGDYGDQFF. As DNA, the CDR3 is TGTGCCAGCAGCCCTGAAGGGGGCGGCGACTATGGCGACCAGTTCTTC.

In regard to this clonotype: A clone one base away is much larger, so this may be a read error. The chain recombines TRBV7-9 with TRBJ2-1; 8 bases match TRBD1. Germline V gives CDR1 SEHNR, CDR2 FQNEAQ (reference sequence). The CDR3 totals 16 residues. CDR3 bases: TGTGCCAGCAGCTTGCCAGGGGGCGCCGACTATGGCTACCAGTCCTTC. Translating it yields CASSLPGGADYGYQSF.

This clonotype showed up many times. The chain is built from TRBV19 and TRBJ2-5; 8 bases line up with TRBD2. The CDR3 is 16 amino acids. Germline values: CDR1 LNHDA, CDR2 SQIVND (reference sequence). With V trimmed by 10 bases and J by 2 bases, 15 bases remained unmatched. The CDR3 region has the DNA TGTGCCACCGGACCCCTCGGTACTAGCGGACAAGAGACCCAGTACTTC. This encodes CATGPLGTSGQETQYF.

The chain has TRBV12-3 or TRBV12-4 and TRBJ1-1; a weak D match, TRBD1 (6 bases). There are 11 residues in the CDR3. V was cut by 9 bases and J by 5 bases, with 10 bases left in between. This CDR3 is CARSRGTEAFF. The CDR3 DNA follows: TGTGCCAGGTCTAGGGGGACTGAAGCTTTCTTT.

This chain uses TRBV7-2 with TRBJ2-1, with D unclear. Germline CDR1 and CDR2: SGHTA and FQGNSA. The ends were cut back, 3 bases at V and 14 bases at J, with 26 bases in the middle. This CDR3 spans 16 amino acids. The CDR3 here is CASSFQRGADNDDKFF. The CDR3, as DNA: TGTGCCAGCAGCTTTCAAAGAGGCGCCGACAACGATGACAAGTTCTTC.

The chain couples TRBV7-2 to TRBJ1-6; D may be TRBD1 (6 bases). CDR1 is SGHTA, CDR2 FQGNSA, per germline. V dropped 3 bases and J dropped 15 bases, with 24 bases sitting between them. This CDR3 has 16 amino acids. CDR3 sequence reads: CASSLGGGGDNCYLHF. Written as DNA, the CDR3 is TGTGCCAGCAGCTTGGGGGGGGGCGGCGACAATTGCTACCTCCACTTT.

The chain employs TRBV5-1 and TRBJ1-2, with 8 bases lining up with TRBD1. The CDR3 extends over 14 amino acids. The germline gives CDR1 SGHRS, CDR2 YFSETQ. V was clipped by 2 bases and J by 4 bases; unmatched bases: 4. The CDR3 DNA sequence: TGCGCCAGCAGCTTCGCAGGGGGCACCTATGGCTACACCTTC. Its translation is CASSFAGGTYGYTF.